These T cell receptor beta chains were read from a single sample in a study of CD8+ T cells in alopecia areata. Here immunoSEQ multiplex PCR was the method, and the copy in TCRdb shows in-frame clones only, minus some. The data show about 120,000 clones, around 64% seen once. Sequencing was done on a sample of CD4+ T cells sorted from blood. All receptors come from a human donor in good health. CDR3s include the opening cysteine and the closing phenylalanine or tryptophan. A D gene is named only where the DNA matches it firmly. Where a row states a size, it is once, few, many or the class of an expanded clone; other rows omit it.

j_gene,d_gene,abundance,v_gene,CDR3nt,CDR3aa
TRBJ1-4,.,.,TRBV30,TGTGCCTGGAGTTCCGGGACACATGAAAAACTGTTTTTT,CAWSSGTHEKLFF
TRBJ2-5,TRBD1,.,TRBV25-1,TGTGCCAGCAGTGAGCACAACAGGGGAGAGACCCAGTACTTC,CASSEHNRGETQYF
TRBJ1-2,.,.,TRBV7-8,TGTGCCAGCAGCTTAGGAGCGGGAGCCTCAAGCTACACCTTC,CASSLGAGASSYTF
TRBJ2-3,TRBD2,.,TRBV4-2,TGTGCCAGCAGCCAAGATCTAGCGGGGGCCACAGATACGCAGTATTTT,CASSQDLAGATDTQYF
TRBJ2-1,.,.,TRBV5-6,TGTGCCAGCAGCTTGGCGTATGAGCAGTTCTTC,CASSLAYEQFF
TRBJ2-2,.,.,TRBV4-1,TGCGCCAGCAGCCAACAGATTGTCGGGGAGCTGTTTTTT,CASSQQIVGELFF
TRBJ2-1,.,.,TRBV29-1,TGCAGCGTTGATTTCAGAGGGGTTGAGCAGTTCTTC,CSVDFRGVEQFF
TRBJ1-2,TRBD1,.,TRBV7-2,TGTGCCAGCAGTTCCGGGACAGCCCGTTCGAGCTATGGCTACACCTTC,CASSSGTARSSYGYTF
TRBJ2-1,TRBD1,.,TRBV12-5,TGTGCTAGTGGTCCGGACAGGTTGGCCTACAATGAGCAGTTCTTC,CASGPDRLAYNEQFF
TRBJ1-2,TRBD1,.,TRBV29-1,TGCAGCGTTGAGGAAGGGACAGGCTATGGCTACACCTTC,CSVEEGTGYGYTF
TRBJ2-5,TRBD2,.,TRBV4-1,TGCGCCAGCAGCCTCGGGGGTCCACTAGCGGATCAAGAGACCCAGTACTTC,CASSLGGPLADQETQYF
TRBJ1-1,.,once,TRBV4-1,TGCGCCAGCAGCCCAATCGGGGCGGCAGATCCTGAAGCTTTCTTT,CASSPIGAADPEAFF
TRBJ2-7,TRBD2,few,TRBV5-6,TGTGCCAGCAGCCGGTGGAGCGGGATCCCCTACGAGCAGTACTTC,CASSRWSGIPYEQYF
TRBJ2-3,TRBD2,.,TRBV30,TGTGCCTGGACCGTGGGACTAGGACCAGATACGCAGTATTTT,CAWTVGLGPDTQYF
TRBJ1-2,.,.,TRBV6-1,TGTGCCAGCAGAACAGGGACGGGGCGCTATGGCTACACCTTC,CASRTGTGRYGYTF
TRBJ1-2,TRBD1,.,TRBV18,TGTGCCAGCTCACCGGGGACAGGTTCCTATGGCTACACCTTC,CASSPGTGSYGYTF
TRBJ1-4,.,few,TRBV5-5,TGTGCCAGCAGCTTGAATCCCGGGGTACGGGAAAAACTGTTTTTT,CASSLNPGVREKLFF
TRBJ2-1,TRBD2,few,TRBV7-2,TGTGCCAGCAGCCTAGGGACTAGCGGGGTGGGTGAGCAGTTCTTC,CASSLGTSGVGEQFF
TRBJ2-1,.,few,TRBV2,TGTGCCAGCAATTACGGGGGAATGAATGAGCAGTTCTTC,CASNYGGMNEQFF
TRBJ2-3,TRBD2,once,TRBV5-1,TGCGCCAGCAGCTTTGGGACTAGCGGGGGTGATACGCAGTATTTT,CASSFGTSGGDTQYF
TRBJ1-2,.,.,TRBV29-1,TGCAGCGTAACGCTCGGGACGGCTAACTATGGCTACACCTTC,CSVTLGTANYGYTF
TRBJ2-1,.,few,TRBV29-1,TGCAGCGTTCCCCGAGGGGGGGCCTCCTACAATGAGCAGTTCTTC,CSVPRGGASYNEQFF
TRBJ2-2,.,.,TRBV5-4,TGTGCCAGCAGCTTTTGGTCGAACACCGGGGAGCTGTTTTTT,CASSFWSNTGELFF
TRBJ1-2,.,.,TRBV15,TGTGCCACCAGCAGCGGGGGGGACTATGGCTACACCTTC,CATSSGGDYGYTF
TRBJ1-1,.,.,TRBV29-1,TGCAGCGTTGGGGGGGCGAACACTGAAGCTTTCTTT,CSVGGANTEAFF
TRBJ1-1,.,.,TRBV5-1,TGCGCCAGCAGCTTGGCCGGGGAGAGGCAGAACACTGAAGCTTTCTTT,CASSLAGERQNTEAFF
TRBJ1-5,.,.,TRBV9,TGTGCCAGCAGCGTTGGTGGGGCGGGGGGGCCCCAGCATTTT,CASSVGGAGGPQHF
TRBJ1-2,.,few,TRBV27,TGTGCCAGCGCCATAGGGCAGGGCAACTATGGCTACACCTTC,CASAIGQGNYGYTF
TRBJ1-5,.,.,TRBV30,TGTGCAGCAGCAGGGGATAGGAATCAGCCCCAGCATTTT,CAAAGDRNQPQHF
TRBJ1-5,TRBD1,.,TRBV4-1,TGCGCCAGCAGCCAAGACATGACAGGACAGGGGCACAATCAGCCCCAGCATTTT,CASSQDMTGQGHNQPQHF
TRBJ2-3,.,.,TRBV9,TGTGCCAGCAGCGTAGTCGGGGACGTAGGCACAGATACGCAGTATTTT,CASSVVGDVGTDTQYF
TRBJ2-7,TRBD1,.,TRBV18,TGTGCCAGCTCACCGAAGGACAGGCGAGACGAGCAGTACTTC,CASSPKDRRDEQYF
TRBJ2-5,.,.,TRBV30,TGTGCCTGGAGTGATTACCAAGAGACCCAGTACTTC,CAWSDYQETQYF
TRBJ2-2,.,.,TRBV25-1,TGTGCCAGCAGTACTCGGACGGGGGCGGGGGAGCTGTTTTTT,CASSTRTGAGELFF
TRBJ2-2,.,.,TRBV5-6,TGTGCCAGCAGCATATTCGGACAGCCGAACACCGGGGAGCTGTTTTTT,CASSIFGQPNTGELFF
TRBJ2-1,TRBD2,.,TRBV9,TGTGCCAGCAGCGTACCGGGACTAGCGGGGAATGAGCAGTTCTTC,CASSVPGLAGNEQFF
TRBJ2-7,.,.,TRBV5-1,TGCGCCAGCAGCTTACAGGGAGAGTACTCCTACGAGCAGTACTTC,CASSLQGEYSYEQYF
TRBJ1-4,.,.,TRBV19,TGTGCCAGTCGAGATGAAAAACTGTTTTTT,CASRDEKLFF
TRBJ1-1,.,few,TRBV18,TGTGCCAGCTCCCGCGGTGCAGGTACGAACACTGAAGCTTTCTTT,CASSRGAGTNTEAFF
TRBJ1-1,.,.,TRBV2,TGTGCCAGCAGTGAATCGAGTAGGGGGTTCACTGAAGCTTTCTTT,CASSESSRGFTEAFF
TRBJ1-2,.,.,TRBV4-1,TGCGCCAGCAGCCAAGATGGTGTGGGGGTGCGTCGCGGCTACACCTTC,CASSQDGVGVRRGYTF
TRBJ2-5,.,.,TRBV18,TGTGCCAGCTCACCCTCCCATAGCCAAGAGACCCAGTACTTC,CASSPSHSQETQYF
TRBJ1-1,.,.,TRBV6-4,TGTGCCAGCAGTCCCTCGGGGCCAGGCTACACTGAAGCTTTCTTT,CASSPSGPGYTEAFF
TRBJ1-5,.,.,TRBV4-1,TGCGCCAGCAGCCATCTGTTGATGGATCAGCCCCAGCATTTT,CASSHLLMDQPQHF
TRBJ2-5,TRBD2,few,TRBV27,TGTGCCAGCAGTCCCAGGACTAGCCTTTGGGCCCAGTACTTC,CASSPRTSLWAQYF
TRBJ1-4,.,.,TRBV5-6,TGTGCCAGCAGCTTCGGGACCTTATTTGAAAAACTGTTTTTT,CASSFGTLFEKLFF
TRBJ1-4,.,.,TRBV19,TGTGCCAGGAACCCGGGAAAACTGTTTTTT,CARNPGKLFF
TRBJ1-2,.,.,TRBV4-1,TGCGCCAGCAGCCAAGAAGGCAGGGGAGGCTATGGCTACACCTTC,CASSQEGRGGYGYTF
TRBJ2-5,TRBD2,.,TRBV14,TGTGCCAGCAACCCTAGCGGGGGAGAGACCCAGTACTTC,CASNPSGGETQYF
TRBJ2-7,.,.,TRBV5-1,TGCGCCAGCAGCTCCACAGATTACGAGCAGTACTTC,CASSSTDYEQYF
TRBJ1-1,.,.,TRBV2,TGTGCCAGCCGGGTCGTGAATGAAGCTTTCTTT,CASRVVNEAFF
TRBJ2-4,.,.,TRBV4-1,TGCGCCAGCAGCCAAGATCGGCCAAACATTCAGTACTTC,CASSQDRPNIQYF
TRBJ2-3,.,.,TRBV29-1,TGCAGCGTTGAACGGGACACAGATACGCAGTATTTT,CSVERDTDTQYF
TRBJ2-7,TRBD1,.,TRBV29-1,TGCAGCGTTGATCTCCCAGGGGGCTTCTCCGAGCAGTACTTC,CSVDLPGGFSEQYF